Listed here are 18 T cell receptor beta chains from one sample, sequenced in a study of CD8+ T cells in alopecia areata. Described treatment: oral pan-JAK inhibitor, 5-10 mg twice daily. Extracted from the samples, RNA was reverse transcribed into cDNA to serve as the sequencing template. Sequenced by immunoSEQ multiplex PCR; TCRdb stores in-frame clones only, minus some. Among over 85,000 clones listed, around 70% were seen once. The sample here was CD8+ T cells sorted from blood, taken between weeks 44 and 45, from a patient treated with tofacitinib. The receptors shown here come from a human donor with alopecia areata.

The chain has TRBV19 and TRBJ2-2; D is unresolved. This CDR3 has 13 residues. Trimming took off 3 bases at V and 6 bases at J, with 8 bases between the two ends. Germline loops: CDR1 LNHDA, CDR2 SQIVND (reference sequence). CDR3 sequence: CASSMEIAGELFF. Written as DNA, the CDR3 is TGTGCCAGTAGTATGGAGATAGCCGGGGAGCTGTTTTTT.

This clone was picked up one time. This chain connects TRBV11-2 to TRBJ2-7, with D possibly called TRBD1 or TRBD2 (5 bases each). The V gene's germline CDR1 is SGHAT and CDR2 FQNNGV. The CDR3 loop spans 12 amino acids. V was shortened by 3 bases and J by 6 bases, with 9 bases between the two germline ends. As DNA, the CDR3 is TGTGCCAGCAGCTTCTTCGGGGCCGAGCAGTACTTC. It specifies CASSFFGAEQYF.

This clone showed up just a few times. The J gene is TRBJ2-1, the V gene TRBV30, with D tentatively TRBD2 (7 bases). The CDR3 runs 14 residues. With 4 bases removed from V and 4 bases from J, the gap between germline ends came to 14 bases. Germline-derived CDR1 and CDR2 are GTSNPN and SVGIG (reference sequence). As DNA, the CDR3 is TGTGCCTGGATGGAAGGGGGGGGATACAATGAGCAGTTCTTC. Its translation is CAWMEGGGYNEQFF.

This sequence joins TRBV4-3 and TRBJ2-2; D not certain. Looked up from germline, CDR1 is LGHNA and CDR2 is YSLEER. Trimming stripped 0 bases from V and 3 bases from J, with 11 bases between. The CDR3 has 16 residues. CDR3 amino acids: CASSQDGKVDTGELFF. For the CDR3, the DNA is TGCGCCAGCAGCCAAGACGGAAAGGTGGACACCGGGGAGCTGTTTTTT.

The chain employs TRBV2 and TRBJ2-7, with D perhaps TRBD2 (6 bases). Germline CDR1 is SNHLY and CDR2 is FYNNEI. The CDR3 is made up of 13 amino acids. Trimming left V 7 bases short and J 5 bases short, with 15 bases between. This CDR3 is CASKGLAGNEQYF. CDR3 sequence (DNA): TGTGCCAGCAAAGGCTTGGCGGGGAACGAGCAGTACTTC.

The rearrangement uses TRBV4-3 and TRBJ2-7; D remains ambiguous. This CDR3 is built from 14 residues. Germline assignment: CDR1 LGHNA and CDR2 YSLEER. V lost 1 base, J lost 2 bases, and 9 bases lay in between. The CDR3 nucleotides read TGCGCCAGCAGCCAAGCTGCAGGCCCCTACGAGCAGTACTTC. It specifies CASSQAAGPYEQYF.

The CDR3 protein is CASVLGEGYEQYF. Here the CDR3 DNA reads TGTGCCAGCGTCCTAGGTGAAGGCTACGAGCAGTACTTC. The rearrangement uses TRBV2 and TRBJ2-7; D is undetermined. From germline, CDR1 is SNHLY and CDR2 FYNNEI. Trimming removed 8 bases at V and 3 bases at J, with 14 bases between. This CDR3 has 13 residues.

The DNA of the CDR3 is TGTGCCAGCAGCTTAGGAGCGGGGAGCGAGCAGTACTTC. It specifies CASSLGAGSEQYF. The genes are TRBV7-3 and TRBJ2-7; 7 bases line up with TRBD2. Losses at the gene ends were 2 bases for V and 6 bases for J; bases not matched to a gene: 4. CDR3 length: 13 residues. CDR1 is SGHTA and CDR2 is FQGTGA in the germline V gene.

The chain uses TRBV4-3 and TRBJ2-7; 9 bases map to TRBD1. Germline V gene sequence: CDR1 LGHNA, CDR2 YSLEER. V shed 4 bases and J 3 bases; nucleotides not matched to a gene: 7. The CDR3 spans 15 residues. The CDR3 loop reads CASSPGQGIVYEQYF. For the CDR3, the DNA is TGCGCCAGCAGCCCAGGACAGGGGATAGTCTACGAGCAGTACTTC.

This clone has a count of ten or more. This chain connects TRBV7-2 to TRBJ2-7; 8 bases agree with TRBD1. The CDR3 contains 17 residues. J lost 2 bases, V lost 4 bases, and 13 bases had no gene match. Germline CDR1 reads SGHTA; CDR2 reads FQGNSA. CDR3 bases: TGTGCCAGCAGCTCGTCAAGGGACAGGTCCACGACCTACGAGCAGTACTTC. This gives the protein CASSSSRDRSTTYEQYF.

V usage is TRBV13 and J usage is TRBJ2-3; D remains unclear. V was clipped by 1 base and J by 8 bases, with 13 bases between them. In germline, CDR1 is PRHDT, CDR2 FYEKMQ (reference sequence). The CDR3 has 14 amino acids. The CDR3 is CASSLEELKGTQYF. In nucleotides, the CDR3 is TGTGCCAGCAGCTTAGAGGAGCTAAAGGGTACGCAGTATTTT.

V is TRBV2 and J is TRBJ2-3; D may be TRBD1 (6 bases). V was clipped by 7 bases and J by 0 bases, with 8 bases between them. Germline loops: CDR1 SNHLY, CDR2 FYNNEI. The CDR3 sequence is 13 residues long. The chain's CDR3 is CASKGQSTDTQYF. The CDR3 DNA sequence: TGTGCCAGCAAGGGACAAAGCACAGATACGCAGTATTTT.

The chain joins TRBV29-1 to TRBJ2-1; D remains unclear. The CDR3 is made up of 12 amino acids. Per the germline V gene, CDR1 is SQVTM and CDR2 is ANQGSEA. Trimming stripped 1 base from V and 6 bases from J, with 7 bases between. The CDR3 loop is CSVEASFNEQFF. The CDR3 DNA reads TGCAGCGTTGAAGCAAGTTTCAATGAGCAGTTCTTC.

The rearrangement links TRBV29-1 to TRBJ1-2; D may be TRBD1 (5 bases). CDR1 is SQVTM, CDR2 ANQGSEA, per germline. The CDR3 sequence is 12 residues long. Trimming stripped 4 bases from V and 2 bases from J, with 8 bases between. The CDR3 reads CSVVGGNYGYTF. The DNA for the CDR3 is TGCAGCGTTGTGGGGGGAAACTATGGCTACACCTTC. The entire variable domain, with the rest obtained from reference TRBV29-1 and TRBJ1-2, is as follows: SAVISQKPSRDICQRGTSLTIQCQVDSQVTMMFWYRQQPGQSLTLIATANQGSEATYESGFVIDKFPISRPNLTFSTLTVSNMSPEDSSIYLCSVVGGNYGYTFGSGTRLTVV.

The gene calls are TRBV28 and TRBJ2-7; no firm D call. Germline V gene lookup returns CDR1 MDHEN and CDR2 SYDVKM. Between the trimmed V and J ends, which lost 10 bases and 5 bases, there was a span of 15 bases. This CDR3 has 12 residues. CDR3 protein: CATWESRNEQYF. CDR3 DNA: TGTGCCACCTGGGAATCTAGGAACGAGCAGTACTTC.

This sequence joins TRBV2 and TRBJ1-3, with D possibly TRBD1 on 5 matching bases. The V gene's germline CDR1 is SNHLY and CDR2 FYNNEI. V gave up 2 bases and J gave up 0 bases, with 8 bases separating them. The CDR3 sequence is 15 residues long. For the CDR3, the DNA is TGTGCCAGCAGTGAAACGGGACCCTCTGGAAACACCATATATTTT. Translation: CASSETGPSGNTIYF.

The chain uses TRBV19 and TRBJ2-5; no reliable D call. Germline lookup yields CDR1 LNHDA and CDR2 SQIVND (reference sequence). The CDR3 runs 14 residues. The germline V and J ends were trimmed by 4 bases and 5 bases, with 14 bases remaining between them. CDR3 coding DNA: TGTGCCAGTAGTACGGAAGCGTCCTGGGAGACCCAGTACTTC. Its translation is CASSTEASWETQYF.

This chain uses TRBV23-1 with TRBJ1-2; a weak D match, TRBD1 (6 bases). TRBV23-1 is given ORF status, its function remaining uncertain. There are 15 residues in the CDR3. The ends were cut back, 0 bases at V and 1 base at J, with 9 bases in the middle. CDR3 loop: CASSQSGGFNYGYTF. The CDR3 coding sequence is TGCGCCAGCAGTCAATCAGGGGGATTTAACTATGGCTACACCTTC.